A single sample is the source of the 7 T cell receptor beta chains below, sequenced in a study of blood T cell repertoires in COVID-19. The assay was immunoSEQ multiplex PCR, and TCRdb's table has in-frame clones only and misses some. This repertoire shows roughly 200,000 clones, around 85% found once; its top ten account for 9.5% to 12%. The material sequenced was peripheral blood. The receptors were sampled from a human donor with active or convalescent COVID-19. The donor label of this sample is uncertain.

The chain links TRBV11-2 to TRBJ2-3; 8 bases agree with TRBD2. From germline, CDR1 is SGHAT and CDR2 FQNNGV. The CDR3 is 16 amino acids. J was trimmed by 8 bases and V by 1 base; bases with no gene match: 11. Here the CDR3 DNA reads TGTGCCAGCAGCTTAGGGGCGGGGGGCGTCATTCGTACGCAGTATTTT. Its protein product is CASSLGAGGVIRTQYF.

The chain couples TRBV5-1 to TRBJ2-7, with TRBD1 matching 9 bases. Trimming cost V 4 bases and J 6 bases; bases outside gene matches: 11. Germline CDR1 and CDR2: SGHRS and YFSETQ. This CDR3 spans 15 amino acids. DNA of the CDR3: TGCGCCAGCAGCACTGGTGGGACAGGGTCCACCGAGCAGTACTTC. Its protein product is CASSTGGTGSTEQYF.

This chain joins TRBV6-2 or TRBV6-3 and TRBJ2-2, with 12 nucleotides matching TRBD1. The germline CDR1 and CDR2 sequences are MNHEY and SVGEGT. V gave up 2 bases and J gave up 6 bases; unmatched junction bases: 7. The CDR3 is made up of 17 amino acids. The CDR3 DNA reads TGTGCCAGCAGTTACCCTCCGGGACAGGGGGCCGCCGGGGAGCTGTTTTTT. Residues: CASSYPPGQGAAGELFF.

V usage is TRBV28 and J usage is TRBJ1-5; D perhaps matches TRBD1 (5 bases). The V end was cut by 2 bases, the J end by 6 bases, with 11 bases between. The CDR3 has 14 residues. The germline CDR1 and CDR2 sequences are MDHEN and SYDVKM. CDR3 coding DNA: TGTGCCAGCAGTTTAGGGGGGGGAGGTCAGCCCCAGCATTTT. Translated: CASSLGGGGQPQHF.

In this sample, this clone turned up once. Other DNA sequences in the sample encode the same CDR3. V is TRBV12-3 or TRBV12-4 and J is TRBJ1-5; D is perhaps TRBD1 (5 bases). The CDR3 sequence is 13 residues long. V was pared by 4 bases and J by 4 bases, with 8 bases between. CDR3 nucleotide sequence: TGTGCCAGCAGTTCCGGGGGTAATCAGCCCCAGCATTTT. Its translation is CASSSGGNQPQHF.

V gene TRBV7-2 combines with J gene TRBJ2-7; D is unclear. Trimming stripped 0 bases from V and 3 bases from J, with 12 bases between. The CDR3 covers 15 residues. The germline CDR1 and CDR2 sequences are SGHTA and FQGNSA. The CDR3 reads CASSLALRLGYEQYF. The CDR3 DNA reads TGTGCCAGCAGCTTAGCGTTGCGGCTCGGCTACGAGCAGTACTTC.

The CDR3 region has the DNA TGTGCCAGCAGTAGGACAGGGAAGGGGTTTGGCTATGGCTACACCTTC. This encodes CASSRTGKGFGYGYTF. V gene TRBV25-1 combines with J gene TRBJ1-2; 8 bases line up with TRBD1. CDR3 length: 16 amino acids. Looked up from germline, CDR1 is MGHDK and CDR2 is SYGVNS. Trimming took 5 bases from V and 4 from J; bases not matched to a gene: 12.